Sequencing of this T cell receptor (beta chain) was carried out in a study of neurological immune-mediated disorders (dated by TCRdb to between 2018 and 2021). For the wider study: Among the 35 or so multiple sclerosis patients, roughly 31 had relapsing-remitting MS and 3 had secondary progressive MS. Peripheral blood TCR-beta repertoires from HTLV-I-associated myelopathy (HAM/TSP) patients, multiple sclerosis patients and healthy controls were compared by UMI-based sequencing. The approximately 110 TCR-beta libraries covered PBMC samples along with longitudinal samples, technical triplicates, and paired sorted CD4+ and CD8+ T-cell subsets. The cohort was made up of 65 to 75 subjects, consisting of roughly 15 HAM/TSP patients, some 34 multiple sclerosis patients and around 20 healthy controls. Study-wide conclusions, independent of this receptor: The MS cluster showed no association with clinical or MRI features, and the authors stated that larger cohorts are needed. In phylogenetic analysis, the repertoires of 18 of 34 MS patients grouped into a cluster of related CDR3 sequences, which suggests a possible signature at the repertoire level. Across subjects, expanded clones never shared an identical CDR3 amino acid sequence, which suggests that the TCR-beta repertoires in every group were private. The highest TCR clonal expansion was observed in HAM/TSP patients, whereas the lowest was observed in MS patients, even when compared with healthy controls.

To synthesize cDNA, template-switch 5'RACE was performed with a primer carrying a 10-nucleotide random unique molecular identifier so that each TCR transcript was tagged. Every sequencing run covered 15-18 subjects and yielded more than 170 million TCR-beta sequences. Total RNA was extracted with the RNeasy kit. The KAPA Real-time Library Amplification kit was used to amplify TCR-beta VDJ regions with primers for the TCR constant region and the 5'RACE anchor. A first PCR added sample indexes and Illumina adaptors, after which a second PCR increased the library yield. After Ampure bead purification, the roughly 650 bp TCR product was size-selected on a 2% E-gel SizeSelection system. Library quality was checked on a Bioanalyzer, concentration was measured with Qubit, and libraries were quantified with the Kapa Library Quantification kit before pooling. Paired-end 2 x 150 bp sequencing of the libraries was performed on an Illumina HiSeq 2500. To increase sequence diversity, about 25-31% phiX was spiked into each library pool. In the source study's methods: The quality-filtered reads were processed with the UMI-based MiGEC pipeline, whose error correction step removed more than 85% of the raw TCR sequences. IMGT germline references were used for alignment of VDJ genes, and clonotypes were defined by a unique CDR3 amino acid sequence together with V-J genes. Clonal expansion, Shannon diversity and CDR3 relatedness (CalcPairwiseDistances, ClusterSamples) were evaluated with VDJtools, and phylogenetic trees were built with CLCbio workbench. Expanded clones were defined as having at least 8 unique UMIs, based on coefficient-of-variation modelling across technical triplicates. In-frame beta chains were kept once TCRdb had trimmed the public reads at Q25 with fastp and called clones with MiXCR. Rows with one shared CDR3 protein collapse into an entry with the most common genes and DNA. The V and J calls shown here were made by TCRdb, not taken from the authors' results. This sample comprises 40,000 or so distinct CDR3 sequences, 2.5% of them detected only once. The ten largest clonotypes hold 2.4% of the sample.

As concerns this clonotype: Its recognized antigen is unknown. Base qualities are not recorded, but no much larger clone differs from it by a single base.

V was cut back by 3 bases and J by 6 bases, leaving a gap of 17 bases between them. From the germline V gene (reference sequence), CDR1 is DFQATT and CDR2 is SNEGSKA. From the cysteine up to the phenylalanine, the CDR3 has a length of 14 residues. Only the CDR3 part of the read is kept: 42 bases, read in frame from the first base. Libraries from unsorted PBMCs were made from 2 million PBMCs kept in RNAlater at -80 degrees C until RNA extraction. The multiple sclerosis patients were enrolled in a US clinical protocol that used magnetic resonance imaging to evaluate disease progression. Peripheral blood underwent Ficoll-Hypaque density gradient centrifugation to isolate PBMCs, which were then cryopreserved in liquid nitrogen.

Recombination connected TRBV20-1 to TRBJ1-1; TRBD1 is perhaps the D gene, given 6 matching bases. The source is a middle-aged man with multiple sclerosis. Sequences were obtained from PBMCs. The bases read TGCAGTGCTAGGGCTACGGGGGCGTGGGCTGAAGCTTTCTTT. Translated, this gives CSARATGAWAEAFF.